These 31 T cell receptor beta chains originate from one sample sequenced in a study of T cell responses to AZD1222 COVID-19 vaccine. Generated by immunoSEQ multiplex PCR, the TCRdb table keeps only in-frame clones and is missing some. This sample has 70,000 to 90,000 clones, with roughly 90% found just once. Sequencing was performed on peripheral blood, taken on day 0 of AZD1222 vaccination. Receptors originate from an adult in good health.

The chain has TRBV10-1 and TRBJ2-1; 10 bases line up with TRBD2. The V gene end was trimmed by 6 bases and the J gene end by 8 bases; junction bases not matched to a gene: 7. Germline CDR1 WNHNN, CDR2 SYGVQD (reference sequence). The CDR3 extends over 14 amino acids. CDR3 bases: TGCGCCAGCAGCGCTAGCGGGAGCGGTCATGAGCAGTTCTTC. Translation: CASSASGSGHEQFF.

The chain employs TRBV13 and TRBJ1-6; D gene uncertain. The CDR3 totals 12 residues. The V and J ends lost 6 bases and 4 bases respectively, with 4 bases between them. Germline-derived CDR1 and CDR2 are PRHDT and FYEKMQ (reference sequence). The CDR3 nucleotides are TGTGCCAGCAGTAATTATAATTCACCCCTCCACTTT. This encodes CASSNYNSPLHF.

DNA of the CDR3: TGCGCCAGCAGCTCCTCTGACCTTACGGTCTACAATGAGCAGTTCTTC. It codes for CASSSSDLTVYNEQFF. The chain uses TRBV5-1 and TRBJ2-1, with unresolved D. The CDR3 spans 16 residues. Trimming pared 3 bases from V and 3 bases from J, leaving 16 bases between. Germline values: CDR1 SGHRS, CDR2 YFSETQ.

The chain carries TRBV14 and TRBJ2-7; 9 nucleotides agree with TRBD1. CDR1 and CDR2 from the germline V gene are SGHDN and FVKESK. CDR3 length: 16 amino acids. The V segment lost 1 base and the J segment 6 bases; nucleotides outside the gene matches: 10. The CDR3 bases are TGTGCCAGCAGCCAAGTACCGGGACAGGGAAAGGTCGAGCAGTACTTC. This encodes CASSQVPGQGKVEQYF.

This clone was seen just once. The chain combines TRBV6-1 with TRBJ1-1, with TRBD1 matching over 7 bases. With 4 bases clipped from V and 6 bases from J, the junction kept 14 bases outside the gene matches. CDR3 length equals 16 residues. Germline values: CDR1 MNHNS, CDR2 SASEGT. The CDR3 DNA reads TGTGCCAGCAGTGCCTTCCTTGCCGGACAGGCGGCTGAAGCTTTCTTT. This gives the protein CASSAFLAGQAAEAFF.

The gene calls are TRBV19 and TRBJ2-5; the D gene is possibly TRBD2 (5 bases). Germline CDR1 is LNHDA and CDR2 is SQIVND (reference sequence). This CDR3 spans 14 amino acids. The V end was cut by 1 base, the J end by 5 bases, with 11 bases between. The CDR3 region is CASSIVGVGETQYF. DNA for the CDR3: TGTGCCAGTAGTATAGTCGGGGTGGGGGAGACCCAGTACTTC. Full variable domain (remainder filled in from reference TRBV19 and TRBJ2-5): DGGITQSPKYLFRKEGQNVTLSCEQNLNHDAMYWYRQDPGQGLRLIYYSQIVNDFQKGDIAEGYSVSREKKESFPLTVTSAQKNPTAFYLCASSIVGVGETQYFGPGTRLLVL.

This clone came up a few times. The chain joins TRBV3-1 (or the pseudogene TRBV3-2) to TRBJ2-3; D is unresolved. Germline V gene data show CDR1 as LGHDT and CDR2 as YNNKEL (reference sequence). The V end was cut by 3 bases, the J end by 4 bases, with 14 bases between. This CDR3 is 15 amino acids long. In nucleotides, the CDR3 is TGTGCCAGCAGCCAGCCAGCCCGAGAACCAGATACGCAGTATTTT. The encoded protein is CASSQPAREPDTQYF.

This chain links TRBV19 with TRBJ1-5, with a tentative D call TRBD1 (6 bases). Looked up from germline, CDR1 is LNHDA and CDR2 is SQIVND (reference sequence). The V end was cut by 0 bases, the J end by 5 bases, with 11 bases between. The CDR3 loop spans 15 amino acids. The CDR3 DNA reads as TGTGCCAGTAGTATAGATAGGGGGGCGCATCAGCCCCAGCATTTT. Protein: CASSIDRGAHQPQHF. The full variable domain, its missing parts supplied by reference TRBV19 and TRBJ1-5, is DGGITQSPKYLFRKEGQNVTLSCEQNLNHDAMYWYRQDPGQGLRLIYYSQIVNDFQKGDIAEGYSVSREKKESFPLTVTSAQKNPTAFYLCASSIDRGAHQPQHFGDGTRLSIL.

The chain employs TRBV28 and TRBJ2-1, with TRBD2 matching 7 bases. The J segment lost 2 bases and the V segment lost 2 bases, leaving 6 bases of the junction unmatched. The CDR3 covers 16 residues. The germline V gene encodes CDR1 MDHEN and CDR2 SYDVKM. DNA of the CDR3: TGTGCCAGCAGTTTAGGGGGGGGATTGGCCTACAATGAGCAGTTCTTC. This translates into CASSLGGGLAYNEQFF.

The chain joins TRBV9 to TRBJ2-1; TRBD2 matches 14 bases. Unmatched junction bases numbered 8, after V lost 4 bases and J lost 8 bases. Germline V gives CDR1 SGDLS, CDR2 YYNGEE. The CDR3 runs to 16 residues. CDR3 residues: CASSPGTSGSSYEQFF. CDR3 bases: TGTGCCAGCAGCCCAGGGACTAGCGGGAGTTCGTATGAGCAGTTCTTC.

The J gene is TRBJ1-2, the V gene TRBV29-1, with D possibly matching TRBD1 (5 bases). V was cut by 2 bases and J by 8 bases, with 12 bases left in between. CDR1 is SQVTM, CDR2 ANQGSEA, per germline. The CDR3 length is 12 residues. Here the CDR3 DNA reads TGCAGCGTTGAACGCAGGGCGGGGGGCTACACCTTC. It translates to CSVERRAGGYTF. Full variable domain (rest looked up from reference TRBV29-1 and TRBJ1-2): SAVISQKPSRDICQRGTSLTIQCQVDSQVTMMFWYRQQPGQSLTLIATANQGSEATYESGFVIDKFPISRPNLTFSTLTVSNMSPEDSSIYLCSVERRAGGYTFGSGTRLTVV.

This chain connects TRBV28 to TRBJ2-7, with TRBD2 identical over 12 bases. Trimming at V came to 5 bases and at J to 4 bases, leaving 15 bases not matched to a gene. This CDR3 has 18 residues. CDR1 MDHEN and CDR2 SYDVKM come from the germline V gene. This CDR3 is CASSTGTELAGGPYEQYF. Written as DNA, the CDR3 is TGTGCCAGCAGTACCGGGACCGAGCTAGCGGGAGGGCCTTACGAGCAGTACTTC.

This clone showed up just once. V gene TRBV7-3 combines with J gene TRBJ2-1; 12 nucleotides match TRBD2. Per germline, CDR1 SGHTA and CDR2 FQGTGA. V dropped 5 bases and J dropped 8; count of bases not matched to a gene: 7. CDR3 length: 15 amino acids. CDR3 sequence (DNA): TGTGCCAGCAGCCTTGCTAGCGGGAGGGCCTATGAGCAGTTCTTC. Its translation: CASSLASGRAYEQFF.

The chain's CDR3 is CASSRSGSLYGYTF. In DNA, the CDR3 is TGTGCCAGCAGCCGCTCCGGCTCACTTTATGGCTACACCTTC. The chain has TRBV7-9 and TRBJ1-2; unclear D gene. Germline lookup yields CDR1 SEHNR and CDR2 FQNEAQ (reference sequence). The CDR3 contains 14 residues. The germline V and J ends were trimmed by 5 bases and 5 bases, with 15 bases remaining between them.

This rearrangement joins TRBV10-1 to TRBJ1-5; 7 bases agree with TRBD1. With V trimmed by 4 bases and J by 5 bases, 5 bases remained unmatched. The CDR3 spans 14 residues. Germline V CDR1 and CDR2: WNHNN, SYGVQD (reference sequence). The CDR3 coding sequence is TGCGCCAGCAGTGCGGGGACAGAGGATCAGCCCCAGCATTTT. Amino acids: CASSAGTEDQPQHF.

This chain connects TRBV18 to TRBJ1-2; D may be TRBD1 (5 bases). V lost 4 bases and J 2 bases, leaving 14 bases between the germline ends. Germline values: CDR1 KGHSH, CDR2 LQKENI. The CDR3 contains 15 residues. The CDR3 spells CASSLALGENYGYTF. CDR3 nucleotides: TGTGCCAGCTCACTGGCATTAGGGGAAAACTATGGCTACACCTTC. Looking up the rest from reference TRBV18 and TRBJ1-2 gives the full variable domain: NAGVMQNPRHLVRRRGQEARLRCSPMKGHSHVYWYRQLPEEGLKFMVYLQKENIIDESGMPKERFSAEFPKEGPSILRIQQVVRGDSAAYFCASSLALGENYGYTFGSGTRLTVV.

This clone was detected only once. The V call is TRBV7-3, the J call TRBJ2-6, with D tentatively TRBD2 (5 bases). Germline CDR1 is SGHTA and CDR2 is FQGTGA. Trimming removed 2 bases from V and 0 bases from J, with 14 bases in between. The CDR3 length is 18 residues. CDR3 bases: TGTGCCAGCAGCTTAGAAGGGCTAGCCGACTCTGGGGCCAACGTCCTGACTTTC. Its protein product is CASSLEGLADSGANVLTF.

The CDR3 DNA follows: TGTGCCAGCAGCTTCGGGGGAGGGGGGTCAGGATCCCTCCACTTT. This codes for CASSFGGGGSGSLHF. The chain couples TRBV7-8 to TRBJ1-6; tentatively, D is TRBD1 (6 bases). The germline gives CDR1 SGHVS, CDR2 FQNEAQ. This CDR3 has 15 amino acids. The V gene lost 3 bases and the J gene lost 14 bases, with 20 bases spanning the gap.

The genes are TRBV18 and TRBJ1-1, with D uncertain. Deletions cut 0 bases from V and 7 bases from J, with 9 bases between. There are 13 residues in the CDR3. Germline CDR1 KGHSH, CDR2 LQKENI. CDR3 protein: CASSPPALDEAFF. The DNA for the CDR3 is TGTGCCAGCTCACCACCGGCACTGGATGAAGCTTTCTTT.

This chain links TRBV13 with TRBJ1-3, with D possibly matching TRBD1 (5 bases). V lost 1 base to trimming and J lost 8 bases, with 15 bases between them. Germline values: CDR1 PRHDT, CDR2 FYEKMQ (reference sequence). The CDR3 totals 15 residues. The CDR3 region is CASSLERGWGDTIYF. In DNA form, the CDR3 reads TGTGCCAGCAGCTTAGAGCGGGGTTGGGGGGACACCATATATTTT.

The chain is built from TRBV7-3 and TRBJ2-2; maybe TRBD2 (5 bases). V gave up 2 bases and J gave up 0 bases, with 13 bases separating them. The CDR3 is made up of 17 amino acids. Germline V gives CDR1 SGHTA, CDR2 FQGTGA. CDR3: CASSLGSGKANTGELFF. The CDR3 DNA follows: TGTGCCAGCAGCTTAGGTTCCGGGAAAGCGAACACCGGGGAGCTGTTTTTT. Using reference TRBV7-3 and TRBJ2-2 for the parts outside the CDR3, the full variable domain is GAGVSQTPSNKVTEKGKYVELRCDPISGHTALYWYRQSLGQGPEFLIYFQGTGAADDSGLPNDRFFAVRPEGSVSTLKIQRTERGDSAVYLCASSLGSGKANTGELFFGEGSRLTVL.

The chain uses TRBV25-1 and TRBJ2-5; the match to TRBD2 covers 12 bases. The CDR3 covers 15 residues. J lost 6 bases, V lost 8 bases, and 10 bases had no gene match. CDR1 MGHDK and CDR2 SYGVNS come from the germline V gene. The CDR3 region has the DNA TGTGCCAGCGCTTCTAGCGGGAGGGCCGTTAAGACCCAGTACTTC. Translation: CASASSGRAVKTQYF.

This chain connects TRBV30 to TRBJ1-1, with D possibly being TRBD1 (6 bases). The V gene lost 2 bases and the J gene lost 3 bases, with 10 bases spanning the gap. The CDR3 is made up of 13 amino acids. The germline V gene has CDR1 GTSNPN and CDR2 SVGIG (reference sequence). CDR3 loop: CAWSFNRDTEAFF. In DNA form, the CDR3 reads TGTGCCTGGAGTTTTAACAGGGACACTGAAGCTTTCTTT.

This sequence joins TRBV9 and TRBJ1-5; a weak D match, TRBD1 (6 bases). CDR3 length equals 15 residues. In germline, CDR1 is SGDLS, CDR2 YYNGEE. V was clipped by 3 bases and J by 5 bases, with 15 bases between them. DNA of the CDR3: TGTGCCAGCAGCGGTACGGACAGTGTAGATCAGCCCCAGCATTTT. Amino acid sequence: CASSGTDSVDQPQHF. Using reference TRBV9 and TRBJ1-5 for the parts outside the CDR3, the full variable domain is DSGVTQTPKHLITATGQRVTLRCSPRSGDLSVYWYQQSLDQGLQFLIQYYNGEERAKGNILERFSAQQFPDLHSELNLSSLELGDSALYFCASSGTDSVDQPQHFGDGTRLSIL.

This chain uses TRBV14 with TRBJ2-7, with 10 bases lining up with TRBD1. Germline V lookup: CDR1 SGHDN, CDR2 FVKESK. The V segment lost 1 base and the J segment 1 base; nucleotides outside the gene matches: 4. The length of the CDR3 is 16 residues. CDR3 region: CASSQATGGDSYEQYF. CDR3 DNA sequence: TGTGCCAGCAGCCAAGCGACAGGGGGCGATTCCTACGAGCAGTACTTC.

The gene calls are TRBV28 and TRBJ2-1; the match to TRBD2 covers 7 bases. This CDR3 has 13 residues. Germline trimming cut 8 bases from V and 0 bases from J; bases unmatched to any gene: 1. Germline V gene data show CDR1 as MDHEN and CDR2 as SYDVKM. The CDR3 spells CASGDYSYNEQFF. In DNA form, the CDR3 reads TGTGCCAGCGGGGACTACTCCTACAATGAGCAGTTCTTC.

This clone is a singleton in its sample. J is TRBJ2-7 and V is TRBV14, with D uncertain. V gave up 2 bases and J gave up 5 bases, with 16 bases separating them. Germline V CDR1 and CDR2: SGHDN, FVKESK. The CDR3 is made up of 15 amino acids. The CDR3 reads CASSQTVGFLDEQYF. CDR3 in DNA: TGTGCCAGCAGCCAAACGGTTGGGTTTTTGGACGAGCAGTACTTC.

The chain has TRBV6-1 and TRBJ1-2; 11 bases match TRBD1. The CDR3 is 14 amino acids. The J segment lost 7 bases and the V segment lost 3 bases, leaving 4 bases of the junction unmatched. The germline CDR1 and CDR2 sequences are MNHNS and SASEGT. The CDR3 region has the DNA TGTGCCAGCAGTGATGGACAGGGGGCAGGTGGCTACACCTTC. Translation gives CASSDGQGAGGYTF.

The CDR3 region is CASAILGEGTEAFF. The CDR3 bases are TGCGCCAGCGCGATACTGGGGGAGGGCACTGAAGCTTTCTTT. The V gene is TRBV5-1, the J gene TRBJ1-1, with D perhaps matching TRBD1 (5 bases). Germline V gene data show CDR1 as SGHRS and CDR2 as YFSETQ. The length of the CDR3 is 14 residues. Trimming shortened V by 7 bases and J by 4 bases, and 17 bases separated the two germline ends.

This clone appeared a few times. The rearrangement joins TRBV18 to TRBJ2-3; TRBD1 aligns across 10 bases. The germline V gene encodes CDR1 KGHSH and CDR2 LQKENI. The CDR3 has 18 amino acids. Trimming took 3 bases from V and 6 from J; bases not matched to a gene: 15. The CDR3 coding sequence is TGTGCCAGCTCACCGTCAGGGTATGGGACAGGGGTCGCTGATACGCAGTATTTT. Protein product: CASSPSGYGTGVADTQYF.

The chain links TRBV27 to TRBJ1-5, with no clear D. Germline CDR1 is MNHEY and CDR2 is SMNVEV (reference sequence). The CDR3 extends over 13 amino acids. Deletions cut 6 bases from V and 8 bases from J, with 14 bases between. CDR3 protein: CASSLGGWEPQHF. Here the CDR3 DNA reads TGTGCCAGCAGCTTAGGCGGGTGGGAGCCCCAGCATTTT.